This T cell receptor (beta chain) came from a study of cytomegalovirus exposure and HLA in healthy donors. General study points: Researchers reported in a later analysis that a missense DCLRE1C variant was tied to TCR beta V- and J-gene trimming.

Germline CDR1 is MGHRA and CDR2 is YSYEKL. The CDR3 loop spans 17 amino acids. V dropped 8 bases and J dropped 7; count of bases not matched to a gene: 19. Both 60 Vbeta primers and 13 Jbeta primers went into the PCR. Assay used: immunoSEQ multiplex PCR; TCRdb lists only in-frame clones, some missing. Here the sample spans 130,000 or so clones, roughly 80% being singletons. Concerning this clone: Its antigen is unidentified.

Material for sequencing was PBMCs. The chain links TRBV4-1 to TRBJ2-7, with 11 bases fitting TRBD2. The sequence derives from a female donor in good health and CMV-seronegative. This chain's CDR3 is CASCSAPQVASGREQYF. Here the CDR3 DNA reads TGCGCCAGCTGCAGCGCACCACAAGTGGCTAGCGGGAGGGAGCAGTACTTC.